The rows below give T cell receptor delta chains drawn from one sample of a study of Vδ1+ human thymocytes. TCRdb fed the multiplex PCR reads to CATT. The sample comprises around 24,000 delta-chain clones, less than 30% of which are singletons, and roughly 1.5% rests with the top ten. Sequencing input: Vdelta1+ gamma-delta thymocytes from the thymus. Receptors originate from a boy under three years old who had congenital heart surgery. Each CDR3 is given with its conserved first and last residue. Fields, in order: J gene, D gene, V gene, clone size, CDR3 DNA, CDR3 protein. A D gene is named only where the DNA matches it firmly. Part of the rows lack a size; the others show once, few, many or a class for expanded clones.

TRDJ1 | TRDD3 | TRDV1 | . | TGTGCTCTTGGGGGATCGAGCTCTGGGGGATACGATGAGTACACCGATAAACTCATCTTT | CALGGSSSGGYDEYTDKLIF
TRDJ1 | . | TRDV1 | . | TGCGCTCTTGGGGACTTCCTGACTTCGTACACCGATAAACTCATCTTT | CALGDFLTSYTDKLIF
TRDJ1 | . | TRDV1 | . | TGTGCTCTTGGGGATCCCCTTGGTGGGACACCGGTCCCTGTGTACACCGATAAACTCATCTTT | CALGDPLGGTPVPVYTDKLIF
TRDJ1 | . | TRDV1 | few | TGTGCTCTTGGGGAACTTGCAACCGATAAACTCATCTTT | CALGELATDKLIF
TRDJ1 | TRDD3 | TRDV1 | many | TGTGCTCTTGGGGAACGGCTGGGGGTTAGGACCGATAAACTCATCTTT | CALGERLGVRTDKLIF
TRDJ1 | TRDD3 | TRDV1 | . | TGTGCTCTTGGGGAACTCCATCTTCCCTTACTGGGGGATACTCGGAGGGGCACCGATAAACTCATCTTT | CALGELHLPLLGDTRRGTDKLIF
TRDJ1 | . | TRDV1 | many | TGTGCTCTTGGGGAAGTAGGCCTCTACGCCATCCAACTCATCTTT | CALGEVGLYAIQLIF
TRDJ1 | TRDD3 | TRDV1 | . | TGTGCTCTTGGGGAACTAGCAGTTTGGGGGATACCCAGGTACACCGATAAACCCATCTTT | CALGELAVWGIPRYTDKPIF
TRDJ1 | TRDD3 | TRDV1 | many | TGTGCTCTTGGGGCAACCTTCCTACTGGGGGATACGCACTGTAAACTCATCTTT | CALGATFLLGDTHCKLIF
TRDJ1 | TRDD3 | TRDV1 | . | TGTGCTCTTGGGGCCCCCGCCGTCCCACTAACTGGGGGTAAAAAGGACACCGATAAACTCATCTTT | CALGAPAVPLTGGKKDTDKLIF
TRDJ1 | TRDD2 | TRDV1 | . | TGTGCTCTTGGGGGACCTTCCTACAGGCGTAGTGGTGGGGGGGTAGACACCGATAAACTCATCTTT | CALGGPSYRRSGGGVDTDKLIF
TRDJ1 | TRDD3 | TRDV1 | few | TGTGCTCTTGGGGTAAACTTTTTCCCGCGCGGGATACCCACCGATAAACTCATCTTT | CALGVNFFPRGIPTDKLIF
TRDJ1 | TRDD3 | TRDV1 | few | TGTGCTCTTGGGGAAGGCCTTCCTACTAAGACTGGGGGATACGCTAAGCTCATCTTT | CALGEGLPTKTGGYAKLIF
TRDJ1 | TRDD3 | TRDV1 | once | TGTGCTCTTGGGGAAGGGATAGAACCTACGTGTACTGGGGGATACGGAAAGCGCAATAAACTCATCTTT | CALGEGIEPTCTGGYGKRNKLIF
TRDJ1 | TRDD3 | TRDV1 | few | TGTGCTCTTAGGGAACTATGGGCCGTACTGGGGGATACTAAACTCATCTTT | CALRELWAVLGDTKLIF
TRDJ1 | TRDD3 | TRDV1 | medium-sized | TGTGCTCTTGGGGAACGACCGGCAGGGGGAACTGGGGGATACGCGGAACTCATCTTT | CALGERPAGGTGGYAELIF
TRDJ1 | . | TRDV1 | few | TGTGCTCTTGGGGGAAGTGGACCTGCGCGCATACCGGGGGAAGCCGATAAACTCATCTTT | CALGGSGPARIPGEADKLIF
TRDJ1 | TRDD3 | TRDV1 | few | TGTGCTCTGGCCCCACTCTGGGGGGCCCATCGACCCAAGATCACCGATAAACTCATCTTT | CALAPLWGAHRPKITDKLIF
TRDJ1 | . | TRDV1 | . | TGTGCTCTTGGGGACCACCCCGATAAACTCATCTTT | CALGDHPDKLIF
TRDJ1 | . | TRDV1 | . | TGTGCTCTTGGGGAAGGCAAGGTCCGGACGCGCCTCATCTTT | CALGEGKVRTRLIF
TRDJ1 | TRDD3 | TRDV1 | . | TGTGCTCTTGGGGCCCGGCCTTCCCCTACTGTGGGACTGGGGGATACGCAAATGTGCAAGGTCATCTTT | CALGARPSPTVGLGDTQMCKVIF
TRDJ1 | TRDD3 | TRDV1 | . | TGTGCTCTTGGGGAACTCTCCTGCGTGAAGGGCTGGGGGACAGTAACCGATAAACTCATCTTT | CALGELSCVKGWGTVTDKLIF
TRDJ1 | TRDD2 | TRDV1 | . | TGTGCTCTTGGGGCTTCCTATCGGACTGCCCACACCGATAAGCTCATCTTT | CALGASYRTAHTDKLIF
TRDJ2 | . | TRDV1 | . | TGTGCTCTTGGGAAAACATTTTCCCTAAGGGGAACTGGGTCAGCACAACTCTTCTTT | CALGKTFSLRGTGSAQLFF
TRDJ1 | TRDD3 | TRDV1 | . | TGTGCTCTTGGGCCCCGTAAGACCCTCCTTACTGGGGGATTGATCGATAAACTCATCTTT | CALGPRKTLLTGGLIDKLIF
TRDJ1 | . | TRDV1 | . | TGTGCTCTTGGGGAACTCGTTCCTACTGGGGGTGGCACCGATAAACTCATCTTT | CALGELVPTGGGTDKLIF
TRDJ1 | TRDD3 | TRDV1 | medium-sized | TGTGCTCTTGGGGAACTATCCGTTACTGGGGGATACGTCGATAAACTCATCTTT | CALGELSVTGGYVDKLIF
TRDJ1 | . | TRDV1 | . | TGTGCTCTTGGGGCGCCGCTGGGTAGATTTAGCACCGATAAACTCATCTTT | CALGAPLGRFSTDKLIF
TRDJ1 | TRDD3 | TRDV1 | . | TGTGCTCTTGGGGAACTATACCGGGGGATACGCGAGAACACCGATAAACTCATCTTT | CALGELYRGIRENTDKLIF
TRDJ1 | . | TRDV1 | . | TGTGCTTTACAGCCTTCCCTCCCCGGCCTATACCGCCTTGGCACCGATAAACTCATCTTT | CALQPSLPGLYRLGTDKLIF
TRDJ1 | TRDD3 | TRDV1 | . | TGTGCTCTTGGGGAACGGGCGATCTTCAGACTGGGGGGCCAATGTACCGATAAACTCATCTTT | CALGERAIFRLGGQCTDKLIF
TRDJ1 | TRDD3 | TRDV1 | . | TGTGCTCTTGGGGAACCCCCGGAACCATCACGGTCCTACAAATCGCTGGGGGATACAAGGAGTCTCTATTTCAACGATAAACTCATCTTT | CALGEPPEPSRSYKSLGDTRSLYFNDKLIF
TRDJ1 | TRDD2 | TRDV1 | . | TGTGCTCTTGGGGACCCTCAGCCCGACCTTCCTCCCCCCACGCATGACACCGATAAACTCATCTTT | CALGDPQPDLPPPTHDTDKLIF
TRDJ1 | TRDD3 | TRDV1 | . | TGTGCTCTTGGGGAAGAAATTCCGGGTCTACGAACCCGGGGATATCCCGATAAACTCATCTTT | CALGEEIPGLRTRGYPDKLIF
TRDJ1 | . | TRDV1 | . | TGTGCTCTTGGGAACTTCCCTTCGGATAGGAGGTACACCGATAAACTCATCTTT | CALGNFPSDRRYTDKLIF
TRDJ1 | . | TRDV1 | few | TGTGCTCTTGGGGCTCCCTTGTCGTACACCGATAAACTCATCTTT | CALGAPLSYTDKLIF
TRDJ1 | TRDD3 | TRDV1 | . | TGTGCTCTTGGGGAAGGCTCCGGTGAGGACTGGGGGGCCTGTGACACCGATAAACTCATCTTT | CALGEGSGEDWGACDTDKLIF
TRDJ1 | . | TRDV1 | . | TGTGCTCTTGGGGAAGGGTGTCCGGACGGAATAATTCTCGGGGGGAAGTACACCGATAAACTCATCTTT | CALGEGCPDGIILGGKYTDKLIF
TRDJ1 | TRDD3 | TRDV1 | . | TGTGCTCTACTACGGGTAAGGACTGGGGGACCCAATTACACCGATAAACTCATCTTT | CALLRVRTGGPNYTDKLIF
TRDJ1 | TRDD3 | TRDV1 | . | TGTGCTCTTGGGGAACATCCGCGAGACTGGGGGATATGGGGCGGCGTCACCGACAAACTCATCTTT | CALGEHPRDWGIWGGVTDKLIF
TRDJ1 | TRDD3 | TRDV1 | few | TGTGCTCTTGGGGAACTGGCGGTTGCGCGGAGTGAGGGATACGCGAGACTCATCTTT | CALGELAVARSEGYARLIF
TRDJ1 | . | TRDV1 | medium-sized | TGTGCTCTTGGGGAATATTTAGCGAGAAAACTCATCTTT | CALGEYLARKLIF
TRDJ1 | . | TRDV1 | few | TGTGCTCTTGGGGAACCGGGGTCCTACAGGGCGTACACCGATAAACTCATCTTT | CALGEPGSYRAYTDKLIF
TRDJ1 | . | TRDV1 | medium-sized | TGTGCTCTTGGGGCTTTTCGGTTATACACCGATAAACTCATCTTT | CALGAFRLYTDKLIF
TRDJ1 | . | TRDV1 | few | TGTGCTCTTGGGTCGCCTACGTCGAATTTACTACTGGAAGTAAACGCCGATAAACTCATCTTT | CALGSPTSNLLLEVNADKLIF
TRDJ1 | . | TRDV1 | . | TGTGCTCTTGGGGAACTCATACATCGGCCTGGGGACTTCACCGATAAACTCATCTTT | CALGELIHRPGDFTDKLIF
TRDJ1 | TRDD3 | TRDV1 | few | TGTGCTCTTGGGGAACTTCCTGGTACTGGGGGATACCAGAACCCTAGAGGGCTCATCTTT | CALGELPGTGGYQNPRGLIF
TRDJ1 | TRDD3 | TRDV1 | . | TGTGCTCTTGGGGAAGCGGTACTGGGGGATAACGGGCCCCTACATAAAATCATCTTT | CALGEAVLGDNGPLHKIIF
TRDJ1 | TRDD3 | TRDV1 | medium-sized | TGTGCTCTTGGGGAACGTAGACGAGGGTACTGGGGGTTCGATAAACTCATCTTT | CALGERRRGYWGFDKLIF
TRDJ1 | TRDD3 | TRDV1 | . | TGTGCTCTTGGGATGACTGGGGGATTCGGATACACCGATAAACTCATCTTT | CALGMTGGFGYTDKLIF
TRDJ1 | TRDD3 | TRDV2 | large | TGTGCCTGTGAACTGGGGACCAAACTCATCTTT | CACELGTKLIF
TRDJ1 | TRDD3 | TRDV1 | once | TGTGCTCTTGGGGAAGCCGTACTGGGGGAAAACACCGATAAACTCATCTTT | CALGEAVLGENTDKLIF
TRDJ1 | TRDD3 | TRDV1 | few | TGTGCTCTTGGGCCCCAAAGGTTTCCCGTACGTACTGGGGGATACCCTGGCCAACTATACACCGATAAACTCATCTTT | CALGPQRFPVRTGGYPGQLYTDKLIF
TRDJ1 | TRDD3 | TRDV1 | . | TGTGCTCTTGGGGAACGCCAAGGTGGGATACCATGGAGCGATAAACTCATCTTT | CALGERQGGIPWSDKLIF
TRDJ1 | . | TRDV1 | . | TGTGCTCTTGGGTCCACCGATCAACTCATCTTT | CALGSTDQLIF
TRDJ1 | TRDD3 | TRDV1 | . | TGTGCTCTTGGGGAACGCGTCACTGGGGGTTGGTTGTACACCGATAAACTCATCTTT | CALGERVTGGWLYTDKLIF
TRDJ1 | . | TRDV1 | few | TGTGCTCTTGGGGAAAGCTACCACCTTCCTACCACCGGGGGATACGCCCGGATCGGCGATAAACTCATCTTT | CALGESYHLPTTGGYARIGDKLIF
TRDJ1 | TRDD3 | TRDV1 | . | TGTGCTCTTGGGGAGGCCTTCACCGGCCCCCTGTCTGGGGGATTCTACACCGATAAACTCATCTTT | CALGEAFTGPLSGGFYTDKLIF
TRDJ1 | . | TRDV1 | . | TGTGCTCTTGGGGAACTCGTCCCCTCCTTCCTACATCCTGGGGGATGCGATAAACTCATCTTT | CALGELVPSFLHPGGCDKLIF